This TCR beta chain was sequenced for a study of shared clonotypes between healthy human individuals. Produced via immunoSEQ multiplex PCR; TCRdb's table is partial and in-frame only. The data contain roughly 100,000 clones, 65% to 75% of them seen just once; the ten biggest clones take up approximately 23%. CDR3 length: 14 amino acids. From germline, CDR1 is MNHEY and CDR2 SMNVEV (reference sequence). The V and J ends lost 6 bases and 5 bases, in that order; junction bases with no gene match: 0. The chain uses TRBV27 and TRBJ2-1; 14 bases line up with TRBD2. The sequence came from a woman in her 30s in good health. Material: memory CD8+ T cells sorted from blood. Subset described: CD45RO+ cells pooled with CCR7-negative TemRA cells. This CDR3 is CASRGLAGDNEQFF. The DNA for the CDR3 is TGTGCCAGCAGGGGACTAGCGGGGGACAATGAGCAGTTCTTC.